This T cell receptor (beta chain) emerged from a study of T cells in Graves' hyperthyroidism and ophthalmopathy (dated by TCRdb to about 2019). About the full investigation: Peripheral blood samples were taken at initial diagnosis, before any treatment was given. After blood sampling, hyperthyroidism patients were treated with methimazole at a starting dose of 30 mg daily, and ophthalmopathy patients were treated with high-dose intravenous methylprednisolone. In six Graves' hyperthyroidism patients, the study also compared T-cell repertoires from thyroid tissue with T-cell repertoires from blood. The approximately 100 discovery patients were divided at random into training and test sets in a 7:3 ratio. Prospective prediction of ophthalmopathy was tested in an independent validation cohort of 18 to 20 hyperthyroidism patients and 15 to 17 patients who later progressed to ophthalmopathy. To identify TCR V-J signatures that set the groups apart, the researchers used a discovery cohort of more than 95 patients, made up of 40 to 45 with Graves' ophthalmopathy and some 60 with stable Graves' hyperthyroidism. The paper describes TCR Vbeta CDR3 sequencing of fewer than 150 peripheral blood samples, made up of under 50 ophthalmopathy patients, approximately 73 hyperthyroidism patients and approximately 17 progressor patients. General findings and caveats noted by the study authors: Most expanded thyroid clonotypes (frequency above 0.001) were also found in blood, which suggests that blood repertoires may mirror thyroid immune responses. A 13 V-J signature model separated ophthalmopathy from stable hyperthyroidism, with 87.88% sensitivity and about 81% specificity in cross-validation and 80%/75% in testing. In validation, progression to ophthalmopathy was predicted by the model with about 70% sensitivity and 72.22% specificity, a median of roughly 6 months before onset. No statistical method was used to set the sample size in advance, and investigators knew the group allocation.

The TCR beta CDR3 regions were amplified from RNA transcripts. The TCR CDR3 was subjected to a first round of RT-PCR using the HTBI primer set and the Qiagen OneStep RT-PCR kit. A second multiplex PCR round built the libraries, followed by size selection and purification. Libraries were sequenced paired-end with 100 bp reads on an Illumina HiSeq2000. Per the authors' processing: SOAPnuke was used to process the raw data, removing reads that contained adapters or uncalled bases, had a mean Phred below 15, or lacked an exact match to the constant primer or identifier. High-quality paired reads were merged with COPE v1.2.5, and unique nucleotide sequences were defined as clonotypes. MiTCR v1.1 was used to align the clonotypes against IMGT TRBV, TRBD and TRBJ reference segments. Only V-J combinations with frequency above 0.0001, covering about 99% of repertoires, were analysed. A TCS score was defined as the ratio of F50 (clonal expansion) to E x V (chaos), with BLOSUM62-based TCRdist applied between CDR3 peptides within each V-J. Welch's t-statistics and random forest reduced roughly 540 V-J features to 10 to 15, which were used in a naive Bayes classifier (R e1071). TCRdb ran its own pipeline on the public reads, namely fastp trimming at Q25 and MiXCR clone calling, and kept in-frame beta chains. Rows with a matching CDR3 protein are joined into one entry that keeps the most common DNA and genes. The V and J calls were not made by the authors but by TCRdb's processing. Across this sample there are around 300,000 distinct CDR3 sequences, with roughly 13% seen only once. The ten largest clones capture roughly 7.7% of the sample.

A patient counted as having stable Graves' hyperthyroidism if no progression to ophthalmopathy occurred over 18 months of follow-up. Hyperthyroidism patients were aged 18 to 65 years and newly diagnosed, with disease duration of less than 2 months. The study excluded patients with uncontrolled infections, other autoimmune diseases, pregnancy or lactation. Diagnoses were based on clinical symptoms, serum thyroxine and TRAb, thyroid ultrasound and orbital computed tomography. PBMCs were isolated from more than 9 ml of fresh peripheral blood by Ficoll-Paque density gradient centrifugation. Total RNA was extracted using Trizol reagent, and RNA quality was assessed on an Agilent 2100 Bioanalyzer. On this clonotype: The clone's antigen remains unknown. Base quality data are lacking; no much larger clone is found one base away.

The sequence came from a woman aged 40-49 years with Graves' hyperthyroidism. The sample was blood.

The CDR3 protein is CASSVIAGGFYNEQFF. The nucleotide sequence is given as TGTGCCAGCAGTGTTATAGCGGGAGGATTCTACAATGAGCAGTTCTTC. The V and J genes are TRBV6-1 and TRBJ2-1; the central 10 bases match TRBD2. CDR1 MNHNS and CDR2 SASEGT were looked up in the germline V gene. Trimmed from V: 4 bases; trimmed from J: 3 bases; junction bases lacking a gene match: 6. Including the terminal cysteine and phenylalanine, the CDR3 comprises 16 residues. Only the CDR3 DNA stays, 48 bases, in frame from base 1.